Described below is a single T cell receptor (beta chain) sequence and its context. Its antigen is as yet unknown. This sample was included in a study of T cells expressing NK-cell markers. Overall study context: CD3+CD56+NKG2C+, CD3+CD56+NKG2C- and CD3+CD56-NKG2C+ T cells, once sorted, supplied the TCR beta repertoires. With respect to HCMV, most of the eight sequenced donors were seropositive, and one was seronegative.

General study results and limits: The study left the HCMV specificity of expanded NKG2C+ T cell clones unresolved.

TCRdb reworked the 5' RACE reads into one entry per CDR3 protein, no DNA. This repertoire comprises about 540,000 distinct CDR3 sequences; its ten largest clones make up 3% to 4.5%. The TCR sequence derives from a young man in good health. The source material was blood T cells: a sorted CD56 or NKG2C T cell subset, CD4+ or CD8+ T cells, or bulk PBMC T cells (not recorded which).

CDR3 amino acids: CATSDFAPLDTQYF. The chain recombines TRBV24-1 with TRBJ2-3; TCRdb returns TRBD1, unconfirmable since there is no DNA. CDR1 KGHDR and CDR2 SFDVKD come from the germline V gene. This CDR3 region has 14 residues.